The T cell receptor (beta chain) under discussion was sequenced for a study of regulatory T cells in long-lasting Graves disease. This clonotype was observed a handful of times. The authors built TCR beta libraries using iRepertoire HTBI primers and Arm-PCR of CDR3 regions. From the multiplex PCR reads, TCRdb called clonotypes with MiXCR, one entry per CDR3 protein. The table lists about half a million distinct CDR3 sequences, 22% of them singletons. The time point was: persistent/refractory GD, antithyroid drugs over 5 years with positive TRAb. The authors made the TCR library using RNA they extracted from PBMCs. Sequences were derived from peripheral blood mononuclear cells (PBMCs), sampled when the disease was refractory, from a patient treated with antithyroid drugs. This TCR was recovered from a female donor with Graves disease.

The CDR3: CASSIAGPQGTEAFF. The CDR3 region has the DNA TGTGCCAGTAGTATTGCAGGGCCGCAGGGCACTGAAGCTTTCTTT. The chain employs TRBV19 and TRBJ1-1; maybe TRBD1 (5 bases). V was trimmed by 3 bases and J by 4 bases, leaving 15 bases between them. CDR1 LNHDA and CDR2 SQIVND come from the germline V gene (reference sequence). The CDR3 runs to 15 residues.